Shown below are 21 T cell receptor beta chains from a single sample sequenced in a study of blood T cells in healthy people across ages. Alongside a J-beta primer mix, a sample-barcoded 5' primer served in a second PCR lasting about 6 to 12 cycles. TCRdb reprocessed the 5' RACE reads with MiXCR, giving one entry per CDR3 protein. The data contain 800,000 to 950,000 distinct CDR3 sequences, just under 30% of them singletons. The sample also formed part of further work on T cells of mothers and their children.

Sequencing input: blood. These receptor sequences come from a woman aged 40 to 55 in good health.

V usage is TRBV4-3 and J usage is TRBJ1-2, with 11 positions matching TRBD1. V shed 3 bases, J shed 4 bases, and the junction held 4 bases outside the gene matches. The CDR3 has 15 amino acids. Per the germline V gene, CDR1 is LGHNA and CDR2 is YSLEER. The CDR3, as DNA: TGCGCCAGCAGCCACCCGGGACAGGGGGTCTATGGCTACACCTTC. Encoded protein: CASSHPGQGVYGYTF.

V usage is TRBV7-9 and J usage is TRBJ2-5; TRBD1 agrees at 11 bases. Gene TRBJ2-7 matches the end of the DNA better, so the J call may be wrong. Germline V gives CDR1 SEHNR, CDR2 FQNEAQ (reference sequence). The CDR3 covers 14 residues. The CDR3: CASSRDRGINEQYF. The CDR3 DNA follows: TGTGCCAGCAGCAGGGACAGGGGGATTAACGAGCAGTACTTC.

This clonotype was recorded a few times. This chain links TRBV7-9 with TRBJ1-1, with 9 bases that match TRBD1. With 4 bases clipped from V and 9 bases from J, the junction kept 15 bases outside the gene matches. Germline CDR1 SEHNR, CDR2 FQNEAQ (reference sequence). The length of the CDR3 is 16 residues. The CDR3, as DNA: TGTGCCAGCAGCTCGACAACCGAACAGGGGGCTATGAAAGCTTTCTTT. Its translation is CASSSTTEQGAMKAFF.

The chain has TRBV4-3 and TRBJ1-6, with D unresolved. Trimming pared 0 bases from V and 8 bases from J, leaving 11 bases between. CDR3 length: 15 amino acids. From germline, CDR1 is LGHNA and CDR2 YSLEER. The CDR3 here is CASSQDGGTDSPLHF. CDR3 coding DNA: TGCGCCAGCAGCCAAGATGGAGGCACGGATTCACCCCTCCACTTT.

At least ten counts were recorded for this clonotype. The chain has TRBV7-2 and TRBJ2-3; 7 bases are shared with TRBD2. Germline lookup yields CDR1 SGHTA and CDR2 FQGNSA. The length of the CDR3 is 13 residues. After removal of 4 bases from V and 3 bases from J, the junction contained 1 base not matched to a gene. The CDR3 DNA reads TGTGCCAGCAGCTGGGGGGGGACAGATACGCAGTATTTT. Its protein product is CASSWGGTDTQYF. Based on the CDR3 plus reference TRBV7-2 and TRBJ2-3, the full variable domain is GAGVSQSPSNKVTEKGKDVELRCDPISGHTALYWYRQSLGQGLEFLIYFQGNSAPDKSGLPSDRFSAERTGGSVSTLTIQRTQQEDSAVYLCASSWGGTDTQYFGPGTRLTVL.

The chain employs TRBV3-1 and TRBJ2-1, with 7 bases identical to TRBD1. CDR1 is LGHDT and CDR2 is YNNKEL in the germline V gene (reference sequence). Losses at the gene ends were 4 bases for V and 1 base for J; bases not matched to a gene: 19. This CDR3 contains 20 residues. The CDR3 protein is CASSRPGQTTRLGSYNEQFF. Written as DNA, the CDR3 is TGTGCCAGCAGCCGCCCGGGACAGACGACTCGGTTGGGGTCCTACAATGAGCAGTTCTTC.

In regard to this clonotype: Since the CDR3 does not end with the conserved phenylalanine or tryptophan, this likely comes from a read error. The rearrangement uses TRBV28 and TRBJ2-1, with D hard to call. V lost 6 bases, J lost 8 bases, and 11 bases lay in between. The V gene's germline CDR1 is MDHEN and CDR2 SYDVKM. The CDR3 is 12 amino acids. CDR3 protein: CASSPGRYEQFC. The CDR3 DNA is TGTGCCAGCAGCCCGGGTCGGTATGAGCAGTTCTGC.

The J gene is TRBJ1-2, the V gene TRBV4-3; no firm D call. Germline CDR1 is LGHNA and CDR2 is YSLEER. V lost 0 bases to trimming and J lost 3 bases, with 20 bases between them. This CDR3 spans 18 amino acids. The DNA of the CDR3 is TGCGCCAGCAGCCAAGAGTTCATCGGTGTCCGTGGGGACTATGGCTACACCTTC. Translation: CASSQEFIGVRGDYGYTF.

About this clonotype itself: Germline and junction disagree at one end, which may indicate a read error. The chain carries TRBV28 and TRBJ1-5; D unresolved. The germline V gene encodes CDR1 MDHEN and CDR2 SYDVKM. The CDR3 covers 15 residues. CDR3 sequence reads: CAGSSTVTGGQPQHF. The CDR3 region has the DNA TGTGCCGGCAGTTCGACCGTCACGGGAGGGCAGCCCCAGCATTTT.

This clonotype showed up just once. The V gene is TRBV9, the J gene TRBJ1-2; D may be TRBD1 (6 bases). V lost 3 bases, J lost 8 bases, and 17 bases lay in between. The CDR3 sequence is 14 residues long. Germline CDR1 is SGDLS and CDR2 is YYNGEE. CDR3 in DNA: TGTGCCAGCAGCGCGATGACAGGTTATTACGGCTACACCTTC. Translated, it gives CASSAMTGYYGYTF.

This clonotype was seen repeatedly, ten times or more. The chain is built from TRBV29-1 and TRBJ2-1; D gene ambiguous. CDR1 is SQVTM and CDR2 is ANQGSEA in the germline V gene. The CDR3 totals 14 residues. Trimming removed 3 bases from V and 5 bases from J, with 14 bases in between. The CDR3 loop reads CSVDKGKVNNEQFF. The CDR3 nucleotides are TGCAGCGTTGATAAAGGGAAGGTCAACAATGAGCAGTTCTTC.

The genes are TRBV6-1 and TRBJ2-1; D possibly corresponds to TRBD2 (5 bases). The CDR3 is 14 residues long. Trimming pared 6 bases from V and 4 bases from J, leaving 13 bases between. Looked up from germline, CDR1 is MNHNS and CDR2 is SASEGT. The CDR3 protein is CASRPGLIYNEQFF. The CDR3 nucleotides read TGTGCCAGCAGGCCCGGACTTATATACAATGAGCAGTTCTTC.

This clonotype appeared many times. The chain recombines TRBV3-1 with TRBJ2-5; D is uncertain. This CDR3 spans 17 amino acids. Per germline, CDR1 LGHDT and CDR2 YNNKEL (reference sequence). Trimming pared 2 bases from V and 2 bases from J, leaving 18 bases between. The CDR3 DNA reads TGTGCCAGCAGCCAACCCTTCGCCCACTCCGGTCAAGAGACCCAGTACTTC. Protein product: CASSQPFAHSGQETQYF.

CDR3 protein: CASSQGPVTVTDTQYF. CDR3 DNA: TGTGCCAGCAGCCAGGGACCCGTTACCGTCACAGATACGCAGTATTTT. The chain uses TRBV5-5 and TRBJ2-3, with D perhaps matching TRBD1 or TRBD2 (5 bases each). The CDR3 runs 16 residues. Germline V gene sequence: CDR1 SGHKS, CDR2 YYEKEE (reference sequence). Trimming removed 4 bases from V and 2 bases from J, with 17 bases in between.

The V call is TRBV5-1, the J call TRBJ2-1; 9 bases map to TRBD1. Germline CDR1 reads SGHRS; CDR2 reads YFSETQ. The CDR3 contains 15 residues. J lost 8 bases, V lost 5 bases, and 11 bases had no gene match. CDR3: CASSQRGTGRDEQFF. CDR3 DNA sequence: TGCGCCAGCAGTCAAAGGGGGACAGGGAGGGATGAGCAGTTCTTC.

The sample holds a few counts of this clonotype. The chain couples TRBV12-3 or TRBV12-4 to TRBJ2-7, with 8 nucleotides matching TRBD2. V lost 3 bases and J lost 6; bases outside the gene matches: 7. This CDR3 has 14 residues. The CDR3 is CASSLTGGYGEQYF. The CDR3 DNA follows: TGTGCCAGCAGTTTGACGGGGGGGTACGGCGAGCAGTACTTC.

The rearrangement uses TRBV11-3 and TRBJ2-5; weak D call: TRBD2 (5 bases). Germline values: CDR1 SGHNT, CDR2 YENEEA. Trimming shortened V by 5 bases and J by 6 bases, and 13 bases separated the two germline ends. The CDR3 contains 13 residues. DNA for the CDR3: TGTGCCAGCAGCCTCGGGGTCTCGAAGACCCAGTACTTC. Its translation is CASSLGVSKTQYF.

A remark on this clonotype: A read error is possible here, since a much larger clone lies one base away. The V and J genes are TRBV20-1 and TRBJ1-2; no clear D gene. Germline V gene lookup returns CDR1 DFQATT and CDR2 SNEGSKA (reference sequence). The CDR3 has 13 amino acids. This chain's CDR3 is CSARDYTNYGNTF. CDR3 DNA sequence: TGCAGTGCTAGGGACTACACTAACTATGGCAACACCTTC.

This clonotype has a handful of counts. This may be a read error: a much more frequent sequence differs by one nucleotide. The rearrangement uses TRBV28 and TRBJ2-1, with TRBD2 matching over 7 bases. CDR3 length equals 14 residues. Trimming removed 6 bases from V and 7 bases from J; junction bases left unmatched: 9. Germline V gene sequence: CDR1 MDHEN, CDR2 SYDVKM. This CDR3 is CASSRTGGRNEQFF. The DNA for the CDR3 is TGTGCCAGCAGCCGAACGGGGGGACGTAATGAGCAGTTCTTC.

This chain links TRBV29-1 with TRBJ1-2; 8 nucleotides agree with TRBD1. The junction had 8 bases not matched to a gene; V was cut back by 5 bases and J by 6 bases. CDR1 and CDR2 (germline): SQVTM, ANQGSEA. The CDR3 runs to 13 residues. DNA of the CDR3: TGCAGCGTTCGGACAGGGTTGGAGGATGGCTACACCTTC. It translates to CSVRTGLEDGYTF.

This clonotype was counted between two and nine times. This chain links TRBV20-1 with TRBJ2-2, with D unresolved. V shed 1 base and J shed 4 bases, with 7 bases lying between them. The germline V gene encodes CDR1 DFQATT and CDR2 SNEGSKA (reference sequence). CDR3 size: 13 residues. The CDR3 DNA reads as TGCAGTGCTAGAGTTTTACTCACCGGGGAGCTGTTTTTT. As protein: CSARVLLTGELFF.